A single T cell receptor (beta chain) is shown here with its context. The antigen it binds to is not known. Base quality data are lacking; no much larger clone is found one base away. These data belong to a study of blood T cell repertoires in COVID-19 (dated by TCRdb to 2018 to 2021). Background for the entire study: Samples from collaborators originated in the United States, Italy and Spain and spanned both the acute and convalescent phases of COVID-19. The material from the prospective study consisted of cDNA or gDNA derived from T cells, B-cell-depleted T cells, or PBMCs. Subjects who had been exposed to COVID-19, were actively infected with it, or had recovered from it provided the deeply sampled blood TCRbeta repertoires that made up the dataset. A freely available public database, intended as a resource for researchers studying the immune response to SARS-CoV-2, is where the repertoires were released. The samples were drawn from the first 160 participants of the ongoing ImmuneRACE study and from 1,254 subjects provided by 6 global collaborators. The sample metadata nearly always contained a de-identified subject ID, COVID-19 status, age in years and sex. Where available, HLA class I and class II types were taken from metadata supplied by the sample provider and were not determined by assay-based typing.

The full study reports these points: The amount of clinical and demographic metadata varied by source and participant and was provided uncurated.

The collaborating institutions used their own protocols to collect whole blood in K2EDTA tubes. For TCRbeta analysis, collaborators shipped samples as frozen whole blood, isolated PBMCs, or DNA extracted from either of those sample types. TCRbeta CDR3 regions were amplified from genomic DNA by means of the immunoSEQ Assay, a bias-controlled multiplex PCR. For the original study's pipeline: The number of nucleated cells in each sample was estimated by amplification of reference gene primers within the assay. Sequence reads were collapsed and filtered to measure the absolute abundance of every unique TCRbeta CDR3 rearrangement. For each sample, productive Simpson clonality was calculated by taking the square root of Simpson's diversity index across productive rearrangements. The immuneACCESS repertoire file appears here via TCRdb, limited to in-frame rearrangements. These files lack a portion of the clones; in checked studies, under half of the deficit traces to unresolved V genes, and the cause of the others is not known. V, J and clone size derive from that table, while D and trimming were established from the DNA sequence. Counted in this sample were 70,000 to 95,000 clones; under 85% of them appeared once. The ten top clones hold 13% of the sample.

The CDR3 holds 16 amino acids from the cysteine to the phenylalanine. CDR3 DNA only is kept here, 48 bases in frame from base 1. V trim: 1 base; J trim: 4 bases; unmatched bases: 3. From a lookup of the germline V gene, CDR1 and CDR2 are LGHNA and YNFKEQ. This TCR derives from a human donor in a cohort sampled during active COVID-19. This chain joins TRBV4-2 to TRBJ2-3; TRBD2 matches 12 bases in the middle. The specimen sequenced was peripheral blood. The CDR3 loop reads CASSQVPSGGADTQYF. The DNA reads TGTGCCAGCAGCCAAGTCCCTAGCGGGGGGGCAGATACGCAGTATTTT.